This T cell receptor (beta chain) was observed in a study of T cells in women clearing cervical HPV infection. Study details: Controls' single incident HPV16 infection cleared within 12 months without precancer.

For this clone: The antigen remains undetermined. With the read ending 3 residues before the CDR3 end, the germline J gene is used to fill in that end.

Sequenced by immunoSEQ multiplex PCR; TCRdb stores in-frame clones only, minus some. Its table records some 39,000 clones. General study results and limits: Associations may precede or follow infection; HPV-specific or memory T cells were not isolated.

The length of the CDR3 is 14 residues. Looked up from germline, CDR1 is SGHDT and CDR2 is YYEEEE. The receptor was isolated from a woman between 18 and 70 years old with a cervical HPV16 infection that either progressed to CIN3+ or cleared (not recorded which). Sequenced: blood buffy coat. This chain links TRBV5-6 with TRBJ1-2, with D perhaps TRBD1 (6 bases). The covered CDR3 bases are TGTGCCAGCAATTGGGCGCAGGGGAGGGGCGGC. It translates to CASNWAQGRGG. The whole CDR3 region reads CASNWAQGRGGYTF.